A selection of T cell receptor beta chains follows, all from one sample in a study of T cell responses to AZD1222 COVID-19 vaccine. This table comes from immunoSEQ multiplex PCR, and its TCRdb copy is limited to in-frame clones, with some not included. The repertoire has around 160,000 clones, 80% to 90% of them found once; the top ten carry 4.5% to 6.5%. The starting material was peripheral blood, obtained on day 0 of AZD1222 vaccination. The receptors shown here come from an adult in good health. Each CDR3 is given with its conserved first and last residue. A D gene is named only where the DNA matches it firmly. The listing skips clone size in some rows; elsewhere it reads once, few, many or a size class.

V gene	clone size	J gene	D gene	CDR3 protein	CDR3 DNA
TRBV15	NA	TRBJ2-7	NA	CATSKGGSGTDDEQYF	TGTGCCACGTCGAAGGGGGGGAGCGGGACGGATGACGAGCAGTACTTC
TRBV11-3	once	TRBJ1-3	NA	CASTKTRQTGNTIYF	TGTGCCAGCACCAAGACTCGACAGACTGGAAACACCATATATTTT
TRBV2	once	TRBJ1-6	NA	CASSESTGRNSPLHF	TGTGCCAGCAGTGAATCCACAGGAAGAAATTCACCCCTCCACTTT
TRBV4-1	few	TRBJ1-3	NA	CASSQVSAVIGNTIYF	TGCGCCAGCAGCCAAGTATCTGCCGTCATTGGAAACACCATATATTTT
TRBV5-1	NA	TRBJ2-7	NA	CASSGSGLTYEQYF	TGCGCCAGCAGCGGATCGGGACTTACCTACGAGCAGTACTTC
TRBV29-1	NA	TRBJ2-7	TRBD1	CSVEYAGGTYEQYF	TGCAGCGTTGAATACGCAGGGGGCACCTACGAGCAGTACTTC
TRBV3-1/TRBV3-2	NA	TRBJ1-1	NA	CASSQDTEAFF	TGTGCCAGCAGCCAAGATACTGAAGCTTTCTTT
TRBV7-6	NA	TRBJ2-7	NA	CASSPGPIAYEQYF	TGTGCCAGCAGCCCGGGACCGATCGCTTACGAGCAGTACTTC
TRBV18	NA	TRBJ2-1	TRBD2	CASSPRTSGAGNEQFF	TGTGCCAGCTCCCCCCGGACTAGCGGAGCAGGCAATGAGCAGTTCTTC
TRBV7-3	NA	TRBJ2-3	TRBD2	CASSTGTSGADTQYF	TGTGCCAGCAGTACGGGGACTAGCGGAGCAGATACGCAGTATTTT
TRBV11-3	once	TRBJ2-5	NA	CASSRLPAQETQYF	TGTGCCAGCAGCCGCCTCCCGGCCCAAGAGACCCAGTACTTC
TRBV24-1	once	TRBJ2-7	NA	CATSPRGGEQYF	TGTGCCACCTCCCCCAGGGGGGGCGAGCAGTACTTC
TRBV21-1	NA	TRBJ2-3	NA	CASRPFAFGVVTDTQYF	TGTGCCAGCAGACCTTTTGCTTTCGGGGTAGTCACAGATACGCAGTATTTT
TRBV2	NA	TRBJ1-1	NA	CASSVQVNTEAFF	TGTGCCAGCAGTGTTCAGGTGAACACTGAAGCTTTCTTT
TRBV19	NA	TRBJ1-2	NA	CASSRTVNYGYTF	TGTGCCAGTAGTCGGACGGTGAACTATGGCTACACCTTC
TRBV18	NA	TRBJ2-1	NA	CASSGAVSYNEQFF	TGTGCCAGCTCAGGGGCGGTCTCCTACAATGAGCAGTTCTTC
TRBV4-3	NA	TRBJ2-5	NA	CASSQGGAQETQYF	TGCGCCAGCAGCCAAGGAGGGGCCCAAGAGACCCAGTACTTC
TRBV7-2	NA	TRBJ2-7	TRBD2	CASSLAWSGSQEQYF	TGTGCCAGCAGCTTAGCGTGGAGCGGGAGTCAAGAGCAGTACTTC
TRBV2	NA	TRBJ2-5	NA	CASSQEGVGQETQYF	TGTGCCAGCAGCCAGGAGGGAGTCGGGCAGGAGACCCAGTACTTC
TRBV27	NA	TRBJ1-6	NA	CASSLTRQSNSPLHF	TGTGCCAGCAGTTTGACTCGTCAGAGTAATTCACCCCTCCACTTT
TRBV5-5	NA	TRBJ2-7	TRBD1	CASSGLRGHFEQYF	TGTGCCAGCAGCGGACTCAGGGGGCACTTCGAGCAGTACTTC
TRBV7-9	once	TRBJ1-3	TRBD1	CASSSRDRGLGNTIYF	TGTGCCAGCAGCTCGCGGGACAGGGGGCTTGGAAACACCATATATTTT
TRBV29-1	NA	TRBJ1-2	NA	CSVASGLAVNYGYTF	TGCAGCGTCGCGTCAGGGTTGGCGGTCAACTATGGCTACACCTTC
TRBV5-4	NA	TRBJ1-1	TRBD1	CASSPTGTNTEAFF	TGTGCCAGCAGCCCGACAGGGACGAACACTGAAGCTTTCTTT
TRBV5-1	NA	TRBJ2-3	NA	CASVSAAPPSGDTQYF	TGCGCCTCGGTTAGCGCAGCACCCCCCTCGGGAGATACGCAGTATTTT
TRBV11-2	NA	TRBJ2-7	NA	CASSLDRRYEQYF	TGTGCCAGCAGCTTAGACCGGCGATACGAGCAGTACTTC
TRBV19	NA	TRBJ1-2	TRBD1	CASSLRGRVDGYTF	TGTGCCAGTAGTCTCAGGGGGCGAGTGGATGGCTACACCTTC
TRBV6-2/TRBV6-3	NA	TRBJ2-2	TRBD2	CASSYRASGGELFF	TGTGCCAGCAGTTACCGGGCTAGCGGCGGGGAGCTGTTTTTT
TRBV5-1	few	TRBJ2-2	NA	CASSLGHGPGELFF	TGCGCCAGCAGCTTGGGCCATGGCCCCGGGGAGCTGTTTTTT
TRBV7-9	NA	TRBJ2-1	NA	CASSLTPAGYYNEQFF	TGTGCCAGCAGCTTGACTCCGGCAGGTTATTACAATGAGCAGTTCTTC
TRBV4-3	once	TRBJ1-2	NA	CASSLPGSGYTF	TGCGCCAGCAGCCTCCCAGGGTCGGGCTACACCTTC
TRBV18	few	TRBJ1-4	NA	CASSPDRATAYNEKLFF	TGTGCCAGCTCACCAGACCGCGCGACGGCTTACAATGAAAAACTGTTTTTT
TRBV6-6	NA	TRBJ2-2	NA	CASSYVGELFF	TGTGCCAGCAGTTACGTCGGGGAGCTGTTTTTT
TRBV6-5	NA	TRBJ2-7	TRBD2	CASRRLAGEAGGAYF	TGTGCCAGCAGGCGACTAGCGGGAGAAGCCGGCGGTGCGTACTTC
TRBV19	NA	TRBJ1-4	NA	CASIPHSSLAGSIEKLFF	TGTGCCAGTATACCACACTCTTCTCTGGCAGGGAGTATTGAAAAACTGTTTTTT
TRBV21-1	NA	TRBJ1-5	NA	CASSNPRVPWDQPQHF	TGTGCCAGCAGCAATCCCCGTGTTCCCTGGGATCAGCCCCAGCATTTT
TRBV28	NA	TRBJ1-4	NA	CASSFTGTTTNEKLFF	TGTGCCAGCAGTTTTACGGGGACGACAACTAATGAAAAACTGTTTTTT
TRBV12-5	NA	TRBJ1-5	NA	CASGLRVTNQPQHF	TGTGCTAGTGGTCTGCGGGTTACCAATCAGCCCCAGCATTTT
TRBV15	NA	TRBJ1-2	NA	CATSRDPGPVYGYTF	TGTGCCACCAGCAGAGATCCTGGGCCAGTCTATGGCTACACCTTC
TRBV18	NA	TRBJ2-1	NA	CASSPPGYNEQFF	TGTGCCAGCTCACCACCGGGCTACAATGAGCAGTTCTTC
TRBV9	NA	TRBJ2-1	TRBD2	CASSEGGRYNEQFF	TGTGCCAGCAGCGAGGGCGGGAGGTACAATGAGCAGTTCTTC
TRBV2	few	TRBJ1-2	NA	CASSGEGSGYTF	TGTGCCAGCAGTGGTGAGGGGTCTGGCTACACCTTC
TRBV7-2	NA	TRBJ2-7	TRBD2	CASSPTSREDEQYF	TGTGCCAGCAGCCCGACTAGCAGGGAGGACGAGCAGTACTTC
TRBV5-1	NA	TRBJ2-1	TRBD2	CASSSETSGRALAINEQFF	TGCGCCAGCAGCTCGGAGACTAGCGGGAGGGCCCTGGCGATTAATGAGCAGTTCTTC
TRBV10-3	NA	TRBJ2-2	NA	CAISEGPGGGYGGELFF	TGTGCCATCAGTGAAGGGCCAGGGGGAGGATATGGCGGGGAGCTGTTTTTT
TRBV7-9	once	TRBJ1-1	NA	CAGGVPGPNTEAFF	TGTGCCGGTGGGGTCCCTGGACCCAACACTGAAGCTTTCTTT
TRBV5-1	NA	TRBJ1-6	TRBD1	CASSLPGQGDSPLHF	TGCGCCAGCAGCTTACCGGGACAGGGTGACTCACCCCTCCACTTT
TRBV19	NA	TRBJ2-1	NA	CASSISAASPWDEQFF	TGTGCCAGTAGTATTAGCGCGGCGTCTCCCTGGGATGAGCAGTTCTTC
TRBV3-1/TRBV3-2	NA	TRBJ1-1	NA	CASSQARGSGTLNTEAFF	TGTGCCAGCAGCCAAGCGAGAGGGTCCGGGACGCTGAACACTGAAGCTTTCTTT
TRBV18	NA	TRBJ1-2	NA	CASSPSSIQGEYGYTF	TGTGCCAGCTCACCATCGTCTATTCAGGGAGAGTATGGCTACACCTTC
TRBV24-1	NA	TRBJ2-7	TRBD2	CATSVPREGWPYF	TGTGCCACCAGTGTTCCAAGGGAGGGATGGCCTTACTTC
TRBV7-9	NA	TRBJ2-2	NA	CASSPWGGLANTGELFF	TGTGCCAGCAGCCCTTGGGGGGGGCTAGCGAACACCGGGGAGCTGTTTTTT
TRBV6-1	once	TRBJ1-2	NA	CASSDRQGGGYTF	TGTGCCAGCAGTGACCGGCAGGGTGGAGGCTACACCTTC